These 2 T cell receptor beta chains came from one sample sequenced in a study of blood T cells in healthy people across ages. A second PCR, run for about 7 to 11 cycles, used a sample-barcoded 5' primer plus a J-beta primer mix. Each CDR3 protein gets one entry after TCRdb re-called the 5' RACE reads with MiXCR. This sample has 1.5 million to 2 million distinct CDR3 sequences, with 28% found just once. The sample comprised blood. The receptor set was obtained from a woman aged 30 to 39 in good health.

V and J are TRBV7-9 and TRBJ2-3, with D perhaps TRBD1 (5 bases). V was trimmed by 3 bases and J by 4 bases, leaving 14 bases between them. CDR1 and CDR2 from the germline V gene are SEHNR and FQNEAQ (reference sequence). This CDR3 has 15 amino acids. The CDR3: CASSLGRVVSDTQYF. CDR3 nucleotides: TGTGCCAGCAGCTTGGGCAGGGTCGTTTCAGATACGCAGTATTTT.

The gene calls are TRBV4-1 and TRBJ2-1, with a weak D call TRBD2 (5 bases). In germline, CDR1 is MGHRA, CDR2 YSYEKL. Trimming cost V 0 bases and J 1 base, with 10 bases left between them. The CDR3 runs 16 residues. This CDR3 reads CASSQELRTSYNEQFF. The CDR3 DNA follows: TGCGCCAGCAGCCAAGAATTGAGGACTTCCTACAATGAGCAGTTCTTC.